These 29 T cell receptor beta chains were all obtained from the same sample, sequenced in a study of cytomegalovirus exposure and HLA in healthy donors. Profiled with immunoSEQ multiplex PCR; TCRdb holds only in-frame clones, not every one. This repertoire shows around 150,000 clones, roughly 80% found once; its top ten account for about 2.1%. Sequenced material: PBMCs. The origin of the receptors is a young man in good health and CMV-seropositive.

The chain has TRBV9 and TRBJ1-6; D is unresolved. The CDR3 covers 15 residues. V gave up 2 bases and J gave up 0 bases, with 6 bases separating them. CDR1 and CDR2 (germline): SGDLS, YYNGEE. This CDR3 is CASSVRGSYNSPLHF. In nucleotides, the CDR3 is TGTGCCAGCAGCGTTCGGGGCTCCTATAATTCACCCCTCCACTTT.

V and J are TRBV9 and TRBJ1-5; D call uncertain. The CDR3 extends over 14 amino acids. CDR1 SGDLS and CDR2 YYNGEE come from the germline V gene. V was clipped by 0 bases and J by 8 bases, with 12 bases between them. The CDR3 DNA sequence: TGTGCCAGCAGCGTAGCAGGCGACTATGAGCCCCAGCATTTT. Its protein is CASSVAGDYEPQHF.

The chain employs TRBV30 and TRBJ2-7; maybe TRBD1 (6 bases). The CDR3 has 12 residues. Trimming shortened V by 2 bases and J by 7 bases, and 12 bases separated the two germline ends. CDR1 and CDR2 from the germline V gene are GTSNPN and SVGIG (reference sequence). The chain's CDR3 is CAWSPQGTEQYF. CDR3 nucleotide sequence: TGTGCCTGGAGTCCTCAGGGGACAGAGCAGTACTTC.

About this clone itself: Other DNA sequences in the sample encode the same CDR3. The V call is TRBV18, the J call TRBJ1-1; 7 bases are a match to TRBD1. Germline V lookup: CDR1 KGHSH, CDR2 LQKENI. The CDR3 sequence is 14 residues long. The V and J ends lost 1 base and 2 bases, in that order; junction bases with no gene match: 1. This CDR3 is CASSPRQGNTEAFF. As DNA, the CDR3 is TGTGCCAGCTCACCACGACAGGGCAACACTGAAGCTTTCTTT.

This chain connects TRBV10-1 to TRBJ2-5, with 7 nucleotides matching TRBD2. The germline V gene encodes CDR1 WNHNN and CDR2 SYGVQD (reference sequence). The length of the CDR3 is 14 residues. Trimming took 5 bases from V and 4 from J; bases not matched to a gene: 7. In DNA, the CDR3 is TGCGCCAGCAGTATGGGGGGGAGATTAGAGACCCAGTACTTC. Protein sequence: CASSMGGRLETQYF.

The chain recombines TRBV5-1 with TRBJ2-3; D gene unclear. The ends were cut back, 4 bases at V and 0 bases at J, with 9 bases in the middle. There are 14 residues in the CDR3. Germline V gives CDR1 SGHRS, CDR2 YFSETQ. The CDR3 is CASSMALSTDTQYF. The CDR3 nucleotides read TGCGCCAGCAGCATGGCCCTTAGCACAGATACGCAGTATTTT.

The chain couples TRBV7-6 to TRBJ2-3; tentative D call: TRBD1 (6 bases). Germline V lookup: CDR1 SGHVS, CDR2 FNYEAQ. The CDR3 is made up of 14 amino acids. V lost 4 bases and J 2 bases, leaving 10 bases between the germline ends. Here the CDR3 DNA reads TGTGCCAGCAGCTGGGGACAAGCCACAGATACGCAGTATTTT. Encoded protein: CASSWGQATDTQYF.

The J gene is TRBJ2-5, the V gene TRBV7-2, with 10 bases lining up with TRBD2. This CDR3 has 15 residues. CDR1 and CDR2 (germline): SGHTA, FQGNSA. V was pared by 5 bases and J by 5 bases, with 8 bases of the junction left unmatched. The CDR3 sequence: CASSPSGGPGETQYF. In nucleotides, the CDR3 is TGTGCCAGCAGCCCTAGCGGGGGACCGGGGGAGACCCAGTACTTC.

This chain uses TRBV10-1 with TRBJ2-1; a weak D match, TRBD2 (7 bases). Germline V gene data show CDR1 as WNHNN and CDR2 as SYGVQD (reference sequence). This CDR3 contains 13 residues. Trimming took off 5 bases at V and 6 bases at J, with 11 bases between the two ends. The CDR3: CASSKGGGNEQFF. CDR3 bases: TGCGCCAGCAGTAAGGGAGGGGGCAATGAGCAGTTCTTC.

This clone was seen a handful of times. The rearrangement links TRBV7-9 to TRBJ1-2, with D possibly TRBD1 on 6 matching bases. CDR1 and CDR2 from the germline V gene are SEHNR and FQNEAQ (reference sequence). Trimming removed 3 bases from V and 8 bases from J, with 10 bases in between. This CDR3 is 12 amino acids long. Written as DNA, the CDR3 is TGTGCCAGCAGCTTGAACAGGGCCGGCTACACCTTC. It specifies CASSLNRAGYTF.

This clone was detected only once. Compared with germline, one end of the junction differs, possibly owing to a read error. The chain employs TRBV7-7 and TRBJ2-2; a possible D gene is TRBD2 (6 bases). The CDR3 totals 15 residues. The germline V gene encodes CDR1 SSHAT and CDR2 FNYEAQ (reference sequence). In DNA form, the CDR3 reads TGTGCTAGCAGCCCCCTTTTGGGGGGCACCGGGGAGCTGTTTTTT. Translated, it gives CASSPLLGGTGELFF.

The chain recombines TRBV4-3 with TRBJ2-3, with 10 bases identical to TRBD1. J gave up 2 bases and V 4 bases, and 3 bases lay outside the gene matches. The CDR3 is 15 amino acids. Germline-derived CDR1 and CDR2 are LGHNA and YSLEER. CDR3 sequence: CASSRGTGDTDTQYF. The CDR3 DNA follows: TGCGCCAGCAGCCGCGGGACAGGGGACACAGATACGCAGTATTTT.

The chain recombines TRBV2 with TRBJ2-3, with a possible D match to TRBD2 (5 bases). The CDR3 length is 13 residues. The V gene's germline CDR1 is SNHLY and CDR2 FYNNEI. Trimming shortened V by 4 bases and J by 6 bases, and 11 bases separated the two germline ends. CDR3 sequence reads: CASSAELGDTQYF. In DNA form, the CDR3 reads TGTGCCAGCAGTGCAGAACTAGGGGATACGCAGTATTTT.

V and J are TRBV6-5 and TRBJ2-7; 8 bases line up with TRBD2. Per the germline V gene, CDR1 is MNHEY and CDR2 is SVGAGI. This CDR3 spans 16 amino acids. Trimming cost V 0 bases and J 2 bases; bases outside gene matches: 6. CDR3 loop: CASSYSTSGGPYEQYF. For the CDR3, the DNA is TGTGCCAGCAGTTACTCGACCAGCGGGGGACCCTACGAGCAGTACTTC.

The V gene is TRBV5-6, the J gene TRBJ1-4; weak D call: TRBD1 (5 bases). This CDR3 has 15 residues. V dropped 2 bases and J dropped 0 bases, with 8 bases sitting between them. Germline-derived CDR1 and CDR2 are SGHDT and YYEEEE. This CDR3 reads CASSFGGPTNEKLFF. Written as DNA, the CDR3 is TGTGCCAGCAGCTTCGGGGGACCAACTAATGAAAAACTGTTTTTT. Based on the CDR3 plus reference TRBV5-6 and TRBJ1-4, the full variable domain is DAGVTQSPTHLIKTRGQQVTLRCSPKSGHDTVSWYQQALGQGPQFIFQYYEEEERQRGNFPDRFSGHQFPNYSSELNVNALLLGDSALYLCASSFGGPTNEKLFFGSGTQLSVL.

The chain is built from TRBV2 and TRBJ2-7; 7 bases fit TRBD1. The CDR3 covers 16 residues. J lost 2 bases, V lost 0 bases, and 7 bases had no gene match. In germline, CDR1 is SNHLY, CDR2 FYNNEI. The CDR3 DNA sequence: TGTGCCAGCAGTGAAGCTCGCCGAGGGGGCCCCTACGAGCAGTACTTC. It translates to CASSEARRGGPYEQYF.

The chain uses TRBV18 and TRBJ2-2; 10 positions agree with TRBD1. The CDR3 runs 17 residues. J lost 1 base, V lost 3 bases, and 5 bases had no gene match. Germline V gives CDR1 KGHSH, CDR2 LQKENI. CDR3 sequence: CASSPGTGVWNTGELFF. Written as DNA, the CDR3 is TGTGCCAGCTCACCGGGGACAGGGGTCTGGAACACCGGGGAGCTGTTTTTT.

The rearrangement joins TRBV15 to TRBJ2-7; the match to TRBD1 covers 7 bases. CDR3 length: 16 amino acids. The germline gives CDR1 LNHNV, CDR2 YYDKDF (reference sequence). V dropped 3 bases and J dropped 1; count of bases not matched to a gene: 9. DNA for the CDR3: TGTGCCACCAGCAGGCGTATTGGGGACAGATCCTACGAGCAGTACTTC. This gives the protein CATSRRIGDRSYEQYF.

V is TRBV13 and J is TRBJ2-3, with a possible D match to TRBD1 (6 bases). Germline V lookup: CDR1 PRHDT, CDR2 FYEKMQ (reference sequence). CDR3 length: 13 residues. The V end lost 0 bases, the J end lost 9 bases, and 10 bases lay between the germline ends. CDR3 nucleotides: TGTGCCAGCAGCTTAGGGTCAGGGGCAACGCAGTATTTT. It specifies CASSLGSGATQYF.

The V gene is TRBV7-9, the J gene TRBJ1-2; TRBD1 aligns across 7 bases. CDR1 is SEHNR, CDR2 FQNEAQ, per germline (reference sequence). The CDR3 is 15 amino acids. V dropped 6 bases and J dropped 9; count of bases not matched to a gene: 16. This CDR3 is CASSTDRMIRGSYTF. The CDR3, as DNA: TGTGCCAGCAGTACGGACAGGATGATAAGGGGGAGCTACACCTTC.

This chain joins TRBV4-3 and TRBJ2-5; D call uncertain. V dropped 3 bases and J dropped 8 bases, with 16 bases sitting between them. CDR1 is LGHNA and CDR2 is YSLEER in the germline V gene. CDR3 size: 14 residues. Here the CDR3 reads CASSHPPRYQTQYF. CDR3 sequence (DNA): TGCGCCAGCAGCCACCCCCCCCGCTACCAAACCCAGTACTTC.

The rearrangement joins TRBV7-2 to TRBJ2-1; TRBD2 might be the D (5 bases). This CDR3 has 15 residues. V was shortened by 5 bases and J by 9 bases, with 20 bases between the two germline ends. Germline-derived CDR1 and CDR2 are SGHTA and FQGNSA. The CDR3 nucleotides are TGTGCCAGCAGCATCCAGTCATCTCTAGCCGGTGAGCAGTTCTTC. Its translation: CASSIQSSLAGEQFF.

This rearrangement joins TRBV14 to TRBJ2-7; D uncertain. CDR3 size: 12 residues. Deletions cut 3 bases from V and 4 bases from J, with 7 bases between. CDR1 and CDR2 from the germline V gene are SGHDN and FVKESK. The CDR3 region has the DNA TGTGCCAGCAGCCACGTGAGTTACGAGCAGTACTTC. Residues: CASSHVSYEQYF.

The V call is TRBV29-1, the J call TRBJ1-1, with TRBD1 as a possible D gene (5 bases). Germline V lookup: CDR1 SQVTM, CDR2 ANQGSEA. There are 12 residues in the CDR3. Trimming left V 6 bases short and J 5 bases short, with 13 bases between. CDR3 coding DNA: TGCAGCGTAGCGACAGTTCGTACTGAAGCTTTCTTT. As protein: CSVATVRTEAFF.

The chain combines TRBV19 with TRBJ2-6; D may be TRBD1 (6 bases). CDR1 and CDR2 (germline): LNHDA, SQIVND (reference sequence). Trimming pared 4 bases from V and 6 bases from J, leaving 10 bases between. CDR3 length: 14 amino acids. DNA of the CDR3: TGTGCCAGTAGTACAGGGGCCCTGGCCAACGTCCTGACTTTC. Translated, it gives CASSTGALANVLTF.

The chain uses TRBV6-5 and TRBJ1-2, with a tentative D call TRBD1 (6 bases). There are 15 residues in the CDR3. Germline values: CDR1 MNHEY, CDR2 SVGAGI. Trimming took 0 bases from V and 8 from J, leaving 16 bases between them. The CDR3 loop reads CASSYSGGGAKGYTF. The CDR3 nucleotides are TGTGCCAGCAGTTACTCGGGAGGGGGGGCTAAAGGCTACACCTTC.

The chain recombines TRBV6-5 with TRBJ1-2; 9 bases align to TRBD1. Germline V CDR1 and CDR2: MNHEY, SVGAGI. After removal of 5 bases from V and 3 bases from J, the junction contained 4 bases not matched to a gene. The CDR3 extends over 14 amino acids. CDR3 loop: CASSRTGADYGYTF. The CDR3 DNA follows: TGTGCCAGCAGTCGGACAGGGGCCGACTATGGCTACACCTTC.

The chain recombines TRBV7-9 with TRBJ2-3; weak D call: TRBD1 (6 bases). Germline values: CDR1 SEHNR, CDR2 FQNEAQ (reference sequence). V dropped 2 bases and J dropped 2 bases, with 11 bases sitting between them. The CDR3 consists of 15 residues. The CDR3 bases are TGTGCCAGCAGCTTACTTGACAGGCCCACAGATACGCAGTATTTT. It translates to CASSLLDRPTDTQYF.

The V gene is TRBV7-9, the J gene TRBJ2-7; possible D gene TRBD1, 5 bases. Germline V CDR1 and CDR2: SEHNR, FQNEAQ (reference sequence). The length of the CDR3 is 14 residues. Trimming removed 1 base at V and 2 bases at J, with 9 bases between. CDR3 bases: TGTGCCAGCAGCTTAGTCGGACAACCCTACGAGCAGTACTTC. Protein product: CASSLVGQPYEQYF.